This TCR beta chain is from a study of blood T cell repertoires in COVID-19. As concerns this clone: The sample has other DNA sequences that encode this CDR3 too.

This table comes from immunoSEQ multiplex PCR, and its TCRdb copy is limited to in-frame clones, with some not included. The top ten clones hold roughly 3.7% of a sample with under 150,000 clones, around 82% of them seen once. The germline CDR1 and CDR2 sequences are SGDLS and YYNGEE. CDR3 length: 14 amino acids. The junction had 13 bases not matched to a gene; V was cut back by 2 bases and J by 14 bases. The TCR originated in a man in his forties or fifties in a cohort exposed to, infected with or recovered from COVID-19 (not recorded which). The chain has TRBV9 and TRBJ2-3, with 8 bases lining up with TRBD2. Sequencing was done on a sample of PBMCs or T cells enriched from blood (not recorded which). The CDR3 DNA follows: TGTGCCAGCAGCGTTGGGGGTACGGGGGGGGCCCCGTATTTT. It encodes CASSVGGTGGAPYF.